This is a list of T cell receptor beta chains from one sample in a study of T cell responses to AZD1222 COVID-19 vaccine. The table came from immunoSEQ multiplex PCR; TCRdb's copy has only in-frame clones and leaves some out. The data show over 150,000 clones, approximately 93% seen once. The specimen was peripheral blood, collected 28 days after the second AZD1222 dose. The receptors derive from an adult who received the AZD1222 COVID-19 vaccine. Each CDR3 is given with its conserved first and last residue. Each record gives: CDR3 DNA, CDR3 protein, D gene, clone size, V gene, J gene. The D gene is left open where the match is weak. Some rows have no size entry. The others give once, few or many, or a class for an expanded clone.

TGTGCCTGGACCAGGGCGGCTGGAAACACCATATATTTT	CAWTRAAGNTIYF	-	-	TRBV30	TRBJ1-3
TGTGCCAGCAGCTTAGCGTTGGCAGGGGCACTCCAAGAGACCCAGTACTTC	CASSLALAGALQETQYF	-	-	TRBV7-2	TRBJ2-5
TGTGCCAGCAGTTTGAGCGGCCGTTATCAGCCCCAGCATTTT	CASSLSGRYQPQHF	-	-	TRBV28	TRBJ1-5
TGTGCCAGCAGCTTACGGGGCCCCACAGGGGGCGTTGGGAACTATGGCTACACCTTC	CASSLRGPTGGVGNYGYTF	TRBD1	-	TRBV7-2	TRBJ1-2
TGTGCCAGCAGCTCGCGGACTAGCGAGAGGTTAGATACGCAGTATTTT	CASSSRTSERLDTQYF	TRBD2	-	TRBV11-1	TRBJ2-3
TGTGCCAGCAGTAAGAGGGGTGGCTCACCCCTCCACTTT	CASSKRGGSPLHF	-	-	TRBV6-5	TRBJ1-6
TGTGCCAGCCTACAGGGGAAAGAGGATGGCTACACCTTC	CASLQGKEDGYTF	TRBD1	-	TRBV19	TRBJ1-2
TGTGCCAGCAGCCCCTCGATTTGGGCGGGAGGGATGACCAAAAACATTCAGTACTTC	CASSPSIWAGGMTKNIQYF	TRBD2	-	TRBV7-2	TRBJ2-4
TGTGCCTGGAGTGACCTCCAGGGGGCTAGCAATCAGCCCCAGCATTTT	CAWSDLQGASNQPQHF	TRBD1	-	TRBV30	TRBJ1-5
TGTGCCATCAGGGCGACAGGGGATATGAACACTGAAGCTTTCTTT	CAIRATGDMNTEAFF	TRBD1	-	TRBV10-3	TRBJ1-1
TGTGCCAGCAGCCCGGACACCAATCAGCCCCAGCATTTT	CASSPDTNQPQHF	-	-	TRBV3-1/TRBV3-2	TRBJ1-5
TGTGCCAGCTCACCATGGGGGACTTTAAAAGGAAACACCATATATTTT	CASSPWGTLKGNTIYF	-	-	TRBV18	TRBJ1-3
TGCGCCAGCAGCAAGACAGGCCCTGTGAACAATGAGCAGTTCTTC	CASSKTGPVNNEQFF	-	-	TRBV5-1	TRBJ2-1
TGTGCCAGCAGCGTAAGAACAGGGCGAGGTTCTAATGAAAAACTGTTTTTT	CASSVRTGRGSNEKLFF	-	-	TRBV9	TRBJ1-4
TGTGCCAGCTCACCATGGGGACAGGGGCAAACTGAAGCTTTCTTT	CASSPWGQGQTEAFF	TRBD1	-	TRBV18	TRBJ1-1
TGTGCCAGCAGCTTTGGTGGGAGCTCCTACGAGCAGTACTTC	CASSFGGSSYEQYF	-	-	TRBV7-9	TRBJ2-7
TGTGCCAGCAGCCGACCAGGACAGGGGACGAGGGAACCCCTCCACTTT	CASSRPGQGTREPLHF	TRBD1	-	TRBV3-1/TRBV3-2	TRBJ1-6
TGTGCCACCAGTGATTCTCCAGGGGCCCAAGAGACCCAGTACTTC	CATSDSPGAQETQYF	-	-	TRBV24-1	TRBJ2-5
TGCAGCGCCCTGGACAATGGAAACACCATATATTTT	CSALDNGNTIYF	-	-	TRBV29-1	TRBJ1-3
TGTGCCTGGGCCCGGGACACCGACTACGAGCAGTACTTC	CAWARDTDYEQYF	-	-	TRBV30	TRBJ2-7
TGTGCCAGAGATGGGGACAGGGGAAGTAATCAGCCCCAGCATTTT	CARDGDRGSNQPQHF	TRBD1	-	TRBV3-1/TRBV3-2	TRBJ1-5
TGTGCCACCAGCAGAGTCACAGGGTCTGGAAACACCATATATTTT	CATSRVTGSGNTIYF	-	-	TRBV15	TRBJ1-3
TGTGCCAGCAGTGAAAGGGACAGGGCCTCCCGCCCGAATCAGCCCCAGCATTTT	CASSERDRASRPNQPQHF	TRBD1	-	TRBV2	TRBJ1-5
TGTGCCAGCAGCCCCCGGGCCTTGGGCACTGAAGCTTTCTTT	CASSPRALGTEAFF	-	-	TRBV3-1/TRBV3-2	TRBJ1-1
TGTGCCAGCAGCTTAGTGAGTTGGGTCGAGCAGTACTTC	CASSLVSWVEQYF	-	-	TRBV7-8	TRBJ2-7
TGTGCCAGCAGCCCCCAGGGGGGCATGCCCTACGAGCAGTACTTC	CASSPQGGMPYEQYF	-	few	TRBV7-3	TRBJ2-7
TGTGCCAGCAGCTTAGGGGGTAGCTGGAATGAGCAGTTCTTC	CASSLGGSWNEQFF	-	-	TRBV7-2	TRBJ2-1
TGTGCCAGCCGCTTTCCCCCGGGGGCTTCGAACACTGAAGCTTTCTTT	CASRFPPGASNTEAFF	-	-	TRBV18	TRBJ1-1
TGTGCCAGCTCACTCCAACGGGGACAGGATCAGCCCCAGCATTTT	CASSLQRGQDQPQHF	TRBD1	once	TRBV18	TRBJ1-5
TGTGCCAGCTCACCACCGTCCGGTCAAGATACGCAGTATTTT	CASSPPSGQDTQYF	-	-	TRBV18	TRBJ2-3
TGTGCCAGCAGTGAAGCCGCCAGGGGAGGCCCTGAAGCTTTCTTT	CASSEAARGGPEAFF	-	-	TRBV6-1	TRBJ1-1
TGCAGCGTTGAAGTGGGACAGGGGCTTGGGGACGAGCAGTACTTC	CSVEVGQGLGDEQYF	TRBD1	-	TRBV29-1	TRBJ2-7
TGTGCCAGCAGTTTTCAGAGCACTGAAGCTTTCTTT	CASSFQSTEAFF	-	-	TRBV12-3/TRBV12-4	TRBJ1-1
TGTGCCAGCAGTTACTGGGACAGGGGGGTGTATGGCTACACCTTC	CASSYWDRGVYGYTF	TRBD1	few	TRBV6-5	TRBJ1-2
TGTGCTAGTGGTTTGGAGGGTAGCTTCAATGAGCAGTTCTTC	CASGLEGSFNEQFF	-	-	TRBV12-5	TRBJ2-1
TGTGCCACCAGCATTGGTTCGGGACAGTCCTACGAGCAGTACTTC	CATSIGSGQSYEQYF	TRBD1	-	TRBV15	TRBJ2-7
TGTGCCAGCAGTAGGGGGAGGGCTTTCTTT	CASSRGRAFF	-	-	TRBV25-1	TRBJ1-1
TGCGCCAGCAGCTTGGAAGGGACTAATTCCTACAATGAGCAGTTCTTC	CASSLEGTNSYNEQFF	TRBD2	-	TRBV5-1	TRBJ2-1
TGTGCCACCAGTGGGGGGCCCGTGGGGTTTTACGAGCAGTACTTC	CATSGGPVGFYEQYF	-	-	TRBV24-1	TRBJ2-7
TGTGCCAGTAGCTCCCCGCGGGCAGGGAGGCAAGACCTCCACTTT	CASSSPRAGRQDLHF	-	-	TRBV19	TRBJ1-6
TGTGCCAGCAGTCAGCGTGGGGATAATTCACCCCTCCACTTT	CASSQRGDNSPLHF	-	-	TRBV6-4	TRBJ1-6
TGTGCCAGTAGGCCGAGCGGGATGGGGTACGAGCAGTACTTC	CASRPSGMGYEQYF	TRBD2	-	TRBV19	TRBJ2-7
TGTGCCAGCAGCTTGGCCACACCCTCCCCCTACGAGCAGTACTTC	CASSLATPSPYEQYF	-	once	TRBV5-4	TRBJ2-7
TGTGCCAGCGCCCCGATGATCCAGGGAAACATTCAGTACTTC	CASAPMIQGNIQYF	-	-	TRBV27	TRBJ2-4
TGTGCCAGCAGCGGGGCAGGTTCTGGAAACACCATATATTTT	CASSGAGSGNTIYF	-	-	TRBV5-6	TRBJ1-3
TGTGCCAGCTCACCAGGCCGAGGAGGGACCGGGGAGCTGTTTTTT	CASSPGRGGTGELFF	-	-	TRBV18	TRBJ2-2
TGCGCCAGCAGCCAAGAACAGGGATACGAGCAGTACTTC	CASSQEQGYEQYF	-	once	TRBV4-3	TRBJ2-7
TGTGCCAGCAGTTTTTGGGGGATTGGGGAGACCCAGTACTTC	CASSFWGIGETQYF	-	-	TRBV27	TRBJ2-5
TGCGCCGCCGGGACAGCCTCCTACGAGCAGTACTTC	CAAGTASYEQYF	TRBD1	few	TRBV10-1	TRBJ2-7
TGTGCCAGCAGCTTCGGGCAGGGCCGTAGCAATCAGCCCCAGCATTTT	CASSFGQGRSNQPQHF	-	-	TRBV7-2	TRBJ1-5
TGTGCCTGGAGTGCCTGGGATGGCAATCAGCCCCAGCATTTT	CAWSAWDGNQPQHF	-	-	TRBV30	TRBJ1-5
TGTGCCAGCAGCTTCATCAGCGGGAGCGGCACAGATACGCAGTATTTT	CASSFISGSGTDTQYF	TRBD2	-	TRBV5-6	TRBJ2-3
TGTGCCAGCAGCTCGCCGGGACTAGCGGTCTACGAGCAGTACTTC	CASSSPGLAVYEQYF	TRBD2	-	TRBV6-5	TRBJ2-7
TGTGCCAGCTCCAAGGGTACCTATGGCTACACCTTC	CASSKGTYGYTF	-	-	TRBV28	TRBJ1-2
TGTGCCAGCAGCCTAGCGGGTCCTAGCTCCTACGAGCAGTACTTC	CASSLAGPSSYEQYF	TRBD2	-	TRBV27	TRBJ2-7
TGTGCCAGCAGCTTAGAGGGCAGGGGGCCTGGGGGAGATACGCAGTATTTT	CASSLEGRGPGGDTQYF	TRBD1	-	TRBV7-2	TRBJ2-3
TGTGCCAGCAGCTTCTGGACTAGCGGGTCAAATGAGCAGTTCTTC	CASSFWTSGSNEQFF	TRBD2	-	TRBV7-2	TRBJ2-1